This T cell receptor (beta chain) was identified in a study of blood T cell repertoires in COVID-19. Study context: Researchers got acute and convalescent COVID-19 samples from the United States, Italy and Spain. PBMCs, B-cell-depleted T cells, or T cells were the source of the cDNA or gDNA that made up the material.

V lost 1 base, J lost 8 bases, and 6 bases stayed unmatched. The CDR3 is made up of 14 amino acids. Germline assignment: CDR1 SEHNR and CDR2 FQNEAQ (reference sequence). Original analysis: How many nucleated cells were present was estimated from reference gene primer amplification. Profiling relied on immunoSEQ multiplex PCR, and the TCRdb table lists in-frame clones only, not all of them. V, J and clone size were drawn from that table, and D and trimming were deduced from the DNA. The sample holds some 170,000 clones, 70% to 80% seen once. Material: peripheral blood. This TCR came from a woman between 50 and 59 years old with active or convalescent COVID-19. The chain recombines TRBV7-9 with TRBJ1-2, with 8 nucleotides matching TRBD1. CDR3 in DNA: TGTGCCAGCAGCTTAGTCAGGGGGCGCGAGGGCTACACCTTC. Translation gives CASSLVRGREGYTF.